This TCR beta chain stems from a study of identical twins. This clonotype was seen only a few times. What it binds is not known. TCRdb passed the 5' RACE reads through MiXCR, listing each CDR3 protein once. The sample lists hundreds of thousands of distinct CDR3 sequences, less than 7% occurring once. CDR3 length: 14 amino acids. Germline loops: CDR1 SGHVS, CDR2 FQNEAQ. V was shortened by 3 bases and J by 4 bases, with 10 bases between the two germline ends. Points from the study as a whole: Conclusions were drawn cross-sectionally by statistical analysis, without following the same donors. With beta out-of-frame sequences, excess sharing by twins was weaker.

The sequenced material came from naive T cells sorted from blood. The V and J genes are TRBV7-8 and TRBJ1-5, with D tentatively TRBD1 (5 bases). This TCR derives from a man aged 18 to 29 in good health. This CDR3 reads CASSFPGPNQPQHF. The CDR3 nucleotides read TGTGCCAGCAGCTTTCCGGGACCTAATCAGCCCCAGCATTTT. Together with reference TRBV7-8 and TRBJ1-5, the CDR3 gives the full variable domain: GAGVSQSPRYKVAKRGQDVALRCDPISGHVSLFWYQQALGQGPEFLTYFQNEAQLDKSGLPSDRFFAERPEGSVSTLKIQRTQQEDSAVYLCASSFPGPNQPQHFGDGTRLSIL.